The entry below describes one T cell receptor (beta chain). Its antigen is as yet unknown. These data are taken from a study of cytomegalovirus exposure and HLA in healthy donors. This CDR3 is built from 14 residues. Trimming at V came to 8 bases and at J to 5 bases, leaving 8 bases not matched to a gene. Germline CDR1 SGHRS, CDR2 YFSETQ. Primers for the PCR totalled 60 Vbeta and 13 Jbeta. Original methodology: Later, 80 million or so unique TCR beta chains were counted in an analysis, and around 11 million of them were shared. Measured with immunoSEQ multiplex PCR; TCRdb has only the in-frame clones, and not every one. That table furnishes V, J and clone size, whereas the DNA furnished D and trimming. The table has around 130,000 clones, roughly 80% seen once. Whole-study results and caveats: Later analysis identified a missense DCLRE1C variant that was linked to TCR beta V- and J-gene trimming.

The specimen was PBMCs. The origin of this receptor is a man aged 35-49 years in good health and CMV-seronegative. This chain uses TRBV5-1 with TRBJ2-2; TRBD2 aligns across 8 bases. The CDR3 DNA follows: TGCGCCAGGTTAGCGGGATGCCGTACCGGGGAGCTGTTTTTT. Its translation: CARLAGCRTGELFF.